This TCR beta chain originates from a study of identical twins. Study-level findings and limits: Models underpredicted monozygotic twin sharing of out-of-frame TCR alpha. Beta out-of-frame sequences showed weaker excess twin sharing. Cord blood beta clonotypes present at high abundance carried fewer insertions; no such pattern appeared in memory repertoires.

Note on this clonotype: What it recognizes is unknown.

Deletions cut 0 bases from V and 7 bases from J, with 28 bases between. This CDR3 has 19 amino acids. Germline V gene sequence: CDR1 SGHAT, CDR2 FQDESV (reference sequence). TCRdb analysed the 5' RACE reads with MiXCR anew, one entry per CDR3 protein. This table holds 400,000 to 550,000 distinct CDR3 sequences, 14% found once. This same sample was also part of a study on yellow fever vaccine responses in identical twins. That work adds: Twins' vaccine T cell responses reportedly seemed partly convergent and partly personalized.

The chain employs TRBV11-1 and TRBJ2-7; D assignment may be TRBD1 or TRBD2 (6 bases each). The receptor was derived from a woman aged 18-29 years in good health. Sequencing was carried out using CD4+ T cells sorted from blood. CDR3 protein: CASSLARGLSGDAAREQYF. Here the CDR3 DNA reads TGTGCCAGCAGCTTAGCTCGGGGGCTGTCGGGGGACGCTGCCCGGGAGCAGTACTTC.